A single sample is the source of the 2 T cell receptor beta chains below, sequenced in a study of CD8 T cell repertoires and HIV-1 epitope variants. Generated by immunoSEQ multiplex PCR, the TCRdb table keeps only in-frame clones and is missing some. Here the sample spans some 4,400 clones, 50% to 80% being singletons. These TCRs' antigens remain unknown. The source material was cultured CD8+ T cells derived from PBMCs. The receptors were gathered from a male donor with HIV.

The chain joins TRBV7-8 to TRBJ2-7; D is undetermined. V shed 2 bases and J shed 4 bases, with 9 bases lying between them. This CDR3 has 13 residues. Per the germline V gene, CDR1 is SGHVS and CDR2 is FQNEAQ. CDR3 protein: CASSLSQTYEQYF. DNA of the CDR3: TGTGCCAGCAGCTTAAGCCAGACTTACGAGCAGTACTTC.

This chain connects TRBV28 to TRBJ2-7; possible D gene TRBD1, 5 bases. V lost 2 bases to trimming and J lost 2 bases, with 10 bases between them. Per the germline V gene, CDR1 is MDHEN and CDR2 is SYDVKM. The CDR3 length is 14 residues. The CDR3 sequence is CASSLEGQTYEQYF. The CDR3 DNA sequence: TGTGCCAGCAGTTTAGAAGGACAAACCTACGAGCAGTACTTC.